This T cell receptor beta chain stems from a study of cytomegalovirus exposure and HLA in healthy donors. Study context: Assignment to the Caucasian-associated ancestry cluster applied to approximately 80% of the 350 to 500 genotyped donors. Study outcomes and limitations: Sequencing likely caused a cluster of highly shared sequence variants.

Amplification used 60 Vbeta primers and 13 Jbeta primers. Sequenced by immunoSEQ multiplex PCR; TCRdb stores in-frame clones only, minus some. Counted here are under 200,000 clones, roughly 84% occurring once; the ten biggest clones make up 0.38%. The CDR3 loop spans 16 amino acids. The germline V gene has CDR1 MGHDK and CDR2 SYGVNS. V was clipped by 6 bases and J by 6 bases, with 21 bases between them. With regard to this clone: Its antigen is as yet unknown.

This clonotype was sampled from a boy aged 2 to 10 in good health and CMV-seronegative. The sequenced sample was PBMCs. The chain carries TRBV25-1 and TRBJ2-1, with D perhaps matching TRBD1 (6 bases). DNA of the CDR3: TGTGCCAGCAGCCCGGCGGCAGGGGTTAGGGTCAATGAGCAGTTCTTC. Encoded protein: CASSPAAGVRVNEQFF.